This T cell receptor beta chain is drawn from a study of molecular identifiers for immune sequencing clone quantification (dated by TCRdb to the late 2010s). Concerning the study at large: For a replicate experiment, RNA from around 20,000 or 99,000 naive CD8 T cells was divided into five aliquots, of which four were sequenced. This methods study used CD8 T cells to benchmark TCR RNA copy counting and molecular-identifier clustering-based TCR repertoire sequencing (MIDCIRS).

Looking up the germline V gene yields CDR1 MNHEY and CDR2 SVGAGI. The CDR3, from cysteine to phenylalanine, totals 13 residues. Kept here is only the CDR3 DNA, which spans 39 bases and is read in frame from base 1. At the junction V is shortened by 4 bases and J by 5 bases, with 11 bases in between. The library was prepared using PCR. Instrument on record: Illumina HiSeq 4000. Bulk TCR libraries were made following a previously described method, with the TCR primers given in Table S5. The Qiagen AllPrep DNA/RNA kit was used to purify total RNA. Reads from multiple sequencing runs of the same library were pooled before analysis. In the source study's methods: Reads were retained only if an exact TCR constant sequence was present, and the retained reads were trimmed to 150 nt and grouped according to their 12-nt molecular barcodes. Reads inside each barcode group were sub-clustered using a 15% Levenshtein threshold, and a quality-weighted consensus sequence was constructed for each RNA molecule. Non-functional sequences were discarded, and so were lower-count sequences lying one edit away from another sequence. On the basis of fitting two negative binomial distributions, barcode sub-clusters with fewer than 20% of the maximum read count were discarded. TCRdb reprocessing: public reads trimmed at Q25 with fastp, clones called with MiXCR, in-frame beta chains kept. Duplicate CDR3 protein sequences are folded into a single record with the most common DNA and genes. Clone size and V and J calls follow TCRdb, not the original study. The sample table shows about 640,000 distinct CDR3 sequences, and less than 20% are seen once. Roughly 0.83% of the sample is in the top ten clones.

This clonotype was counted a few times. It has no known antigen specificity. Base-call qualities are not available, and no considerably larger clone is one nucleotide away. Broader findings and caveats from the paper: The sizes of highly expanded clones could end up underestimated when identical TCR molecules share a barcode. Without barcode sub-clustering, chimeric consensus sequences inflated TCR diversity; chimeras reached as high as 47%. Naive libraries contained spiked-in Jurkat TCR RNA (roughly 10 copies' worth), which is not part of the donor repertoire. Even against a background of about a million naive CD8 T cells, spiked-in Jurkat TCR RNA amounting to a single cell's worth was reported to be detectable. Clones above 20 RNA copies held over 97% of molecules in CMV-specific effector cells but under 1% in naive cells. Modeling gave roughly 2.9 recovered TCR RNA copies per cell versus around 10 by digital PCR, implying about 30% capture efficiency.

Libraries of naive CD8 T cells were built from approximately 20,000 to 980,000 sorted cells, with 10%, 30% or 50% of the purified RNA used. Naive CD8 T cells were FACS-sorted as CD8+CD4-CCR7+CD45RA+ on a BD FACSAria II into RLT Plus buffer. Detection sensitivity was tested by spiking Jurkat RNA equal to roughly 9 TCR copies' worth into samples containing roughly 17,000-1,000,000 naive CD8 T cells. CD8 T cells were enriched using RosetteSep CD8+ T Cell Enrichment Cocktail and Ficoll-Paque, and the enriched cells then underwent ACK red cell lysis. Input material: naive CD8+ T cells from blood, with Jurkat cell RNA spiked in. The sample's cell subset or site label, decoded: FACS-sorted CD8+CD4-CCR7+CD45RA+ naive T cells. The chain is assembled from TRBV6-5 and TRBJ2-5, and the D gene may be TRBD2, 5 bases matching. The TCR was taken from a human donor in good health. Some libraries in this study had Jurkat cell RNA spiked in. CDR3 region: CASSSTLGETQYF. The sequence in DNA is TGTGCCAGCAGTTCCACACTAGGGGAGACCCAGTACTTC.